These T cell receptor beta chains were read from a single sample in a study of CD8 T cells in ankylosing spondylitis. TCRdb ran MiXCR on the 5' RACE reads and lists one entry per CDR3 protein. The data hold a few hundred thousand distinct CDR3 sequences, with roughly a tenth observed a single time. What was sequenced was blood, either unsorted or a sorted T cell fraction (not recorded which). These TCRs come from a male donor with ankylosing spondylitis or in good health (not recorded which). CDR3s include the opening cysteine and the closing phenylalanine or tryptophan. A D gene is named only where the DNA matches it firmly. A row's size may be missing; if present it is once, few, many or a size class.

CAISEAGGPAGANVLTF | TGTGCCATCAGTGAGGCGGGAGGGCCGGCTGGGGCCAACGTCCTGACTTTC | TRBD2 | TRBV10-3 | few | TRBJ2-6
CATRQGAGELFF | TGTGCCACCAGACAGGGTGCCGGGGAGCTGTTTTTT | TRBD1 | TRBV19 | - | TRBJ2-2
CASSLGQAEKLFF | TGTGCCAGCAGCTTAGGACAGGCTGAAAAACTGTTTTTT | - | TRBV7-2 | many | TRBJ1-4
CASSLSGGPYNEQFF | TGTGCCAGCAGCTTAAGTGGGGGGCCCTACAATGAGCAGTTCTTC | - | TRBV5-1 | many | TRBJ2-1
CSVEAAGGSYEQYF | TGCAGCGTTGAAGCGGCAGGAGGGTCCTACGAGCAGTACTTC | - | TRBV29-1 | few | TRBJ2-7
CSAGDRGGALGNTIYF | TGCAGTGCTGGGGATCGGGGTGGGGCCCTTGGAAACACCATATATTTT | - | TRBV20-1 | many | TRBJ1-3
CASSFRGRGPYEQYF | TGCGCCAGCAGCTTTCGAGGGAGAGGGCCCTACGAGCAGTACTTC | - | TRBV4-1 | many | TRBJ2-7
CASSLGIGQEAFF | TGTGCCAGCAGCCTGGGCATAGGACAAGAAGCTTTCTTT | - | TRBV12-3/TRBV12-4 | - | TRBJ1-1
CSVAGEGDEQYF | TGCAGCGTGGCCGGGGAGGGGGACGAGCAGTACTTC | - | TRBV29-1 | few | TRBJ2-7
CATSRVRTPNEKLFF | TGTGCCACCAGCAGAGTCCGGACACCTAATGAAAAACTGTTTTTT | - | TRBV15 | many | TRBJ1-4
CSANTGYTEAFF | TGCAGTGCAAATACAGGGTACACTGAAGCTTTCTTT | - | TRBV20-1 | few | TRBJ1-1
CASSTPSGNRNEQFF | TGTGCCAGTAGTACCCCTAGCGGGAATCGCAATGAGCAGTTCTTC | TRBD2 | TRBV19 | - | TRBJ2-1
CASRLEGTGRNTEAFF | TGTGCCAGCAGACTCGAAGGGACAGGGAGGAACACTGAAGCTTTCTTT | TRBD1 | TRBV7-2 | few | TRBJ1-1
CASSSTGRASGLVKDTQYF | TGTGCCAGCAGCTCCACCGGTCGGGCTAGCGGGCTGGTTAAGGATACGCAGTATTTT | TRBD2 | TRBV7-8 | many | TRBJ2-3
CASSLDPPELAYNEQFF | TGCGCCAGCAGCTTGGACCCCCCTGAACTTGCCTACAATGAGCAGTTCTTC | - | TRBV5-1 | many | TRBJ2-1
CASSFGRRSYNEQFF | TGTGCCAGCAGTTTCGGCAGGCGATCCTACAATGAGCAGTTCTTC | - | TRBV12-3/TRBV12-4 | many | TRBJ2-1
CASRHGVTQYF | TGTGCCAGCCGACACGGGGTTACCCAGTACTTC | - | TRBV7-9 | once | TRBJ2-5
CASSREVLAGSYNEQFF | TGCGCCAGCAGCCGGGAGGTGTTAGCGGGATCCTACAATGAGCAGTTCTTC | TRBD2 | TRBV5-1 | many | TRBJ2-1
CSGNQDLRCYEQYF | TGCAGCGGAAACCAGGATCTAAGGTGTTACGAGCAGTACTTC | - | TRBV29-1 | few | TRBJ2-7
CASSLGDRGYSPNTEAFF | TGCGCCAGCAGCTTGGGGGACAGGGGATATTCCCCGAACACTGAAGCTTTCTTT | TRBD1 | TRBV5-1 | many | TRBJ1-1
CASSPGQGGIRNQPQHF | TGCGCCAGCAGCCCGGGACAGGGAGGGATTCGCAATCAGCCCCAGCATTTT | TRBD1 | TRBV5-1 | many | TRBJ1-5
CASSLEGAPPETQYF | TGCGCCAGCAGCTTGGAGGGGGCCCCTCCAGAGACCCAGTACTTC | TRBD1 | TRBV5-1 | - | TRBJ2-5
CASSVDWDTDNYGYTF | TGTGCCAGCAGCGTAGATTGGGACACAGATAACTATGGCTACACCTTC | - | TRBV9 | few | TRBJ1-2
CASSEVAGNEQFF | TGTGCCAGCAGTGAGGTGGCGGGGAATGAGCAGTTCTTC | - | TRBV2 | few | TRBJ2-1
CSARNRFGGAPGYTF | TGCAGTGCTAGAAATCGGTTTGGGGGGGCGCCTGGCTACACCTTC | - | TRBV20-1 | many | TRBJ1-2
CSGSTGGTYTEAFF | TGCAGTGGCTCGACAGGGGGCACTTATACTGAAGCTTTCTTT | TRBD1 | TRBV20-1 | few | TRBJ1-1
CASSFPVSQEQFF | TGTGCCAGCAGCTTTCCGGTATCGCAAGAGCAGTTCTTC | - | TRBV5-6 | many | TRBJ2-1
CASSLSAVSEKLFF | TGTGCCAGCAGCTTATCGGCAGTATCGGAAAAACTGTTTTTT | - | TRBV7-9 | - | TRBJ1-4
CASGFQGWMTGELFF | TGTGCTAGTGGTTTCCAGGGTTGGATGACCGGGGAGCTGTTTTTT | - | TRBV12-5 | many | TRBJ2-2
CASSDSSSGGPDTQYF | TGTGCCAGCAGTGACTCCTCTTCGGGAGGGCCGGATACGCAGTATTTT | TRBD2 | TRBV6-4 | - | TRBJ2-3
CASTRSGPHGAGDTQYF | TGCGCCAGCACGAGATCCGGGCCCCACGGAGCAGGAGATACGCAGTATTTT | - | TRBV5-1 | many | TRBJ2-3
CSASRGSNNEQFF | TGCAGTGCTAGTAGGGGATCGAACAATGAGCAGTTCTTC | - | TRBV20-1 | many | TRBJ2-1
CASSLALTVNEQFF | TGTGCCAGCAGCTTAGCGCTTACAGTCAATGAGCAGTTCTTC | - | TRBV7-7 | - | TRBJ2-1
CASSRSGGLYNEQFF | TGTGCCAGCAGTAGGAGCGGGGGCCTTTACAATGAGCAGTTCTTC | TRBD2 | TRBV12-3/TRBV12-4 | many | TRBJ2-1
CASSQDNVQYF | TGTGCCAGCAGCCAAGATAATGTTCAGTACTTC | - | TRBV3-1 | - | TRBJ2-4
CASSFLAGANTQYF | TGTGCCAGCAGTTTTCTAGCGGGAGCTAATACGCAGTATTTT | TRBD2 | TRBV28 | few | TRBJ2-3
CSILTGGDTGELFF | TGCAGTATACTCACAGGGGGCGACACCGGGGAGCTGTTTTTT | TRBD1 | TRBV29-1 | many | TRBJ2-2
CSARTGTGSIYEQYF | TGCAGTGCTAGAACCGGGACAGGGAGCATCTACGAGCAGTACTTC | TRBD1 | TRBV20-1 | many | TRBJ2-7
CASSYGLASSSYNEQFF | TGTGCCAGCAGTTACGGTCTAGCGTCTTCCTCCTACAATGAGCAGTTCTTC | - | TRBV28 | many | TRBJ2-1
CASSLDNTDTQYF | TGCGCCAGCAGCCTGGACAACACAGATACGCAGTATTTT | - | TRBV5-1 | many | TRBJ2-3
CASSSPGAGVNTEAFF | TGCGCCAGCAGCTCACCCGGGGCCGGGGTGAACACTGAAGCTTTCTTT | - | TRBV5-1 | many | TRBJ1-1
CSVLSFSGTGANKEGYGYTF | TGCAGCGTTTTGTCTTTTTCCGGGACAGGGGCAAATAAGGAAGGCTATGGCTACACCTTC | TRBD1 | TRBV29-1 | many | TRBJ1-2
CASSQDSPAGERRSQYF | TGTGCCAGCAGCCAAGATTCCCCAGCGGGTGAGAGGAGGTCGCAGTATTTT | - | TRBV3-1 | - | TRBJ2-3
CASSRPGLLARQYF | TGTGCCAGCAGCCGACCCGGGCTACTTGCCAGGCAGTATTTT | - | TRBV7-3 | - | TRBJ2-3
CFSGTVYGYTF | TGTTTTTCGGGGACCGTCTATGGCTACACCTTC | - | TRBV28 | - | TRBJ1-2
CSASPSRSDVFSYNEQFF | TGCAGTGCGTCTCCGTCCAGGAGTGACGTTTTCTCCTACAATGAGCAGTTCTTC | - | TRBV20-1 | - | TRBJ2-1
CASSERALPNTGELFF | TGTGCCAGCAGTGAACGGGCCCTCCCGAACACCGGGGAGCTGTTTTTT | - | TRBV2 | - | TRBJ2-2
CAIRTETDTQYF | TGTGCCATAAGGACAGAAACAGATACGCAGTATTTT | - | TRBV10-3 | - | TRBJ2-3
CSARGSGGDNTQYF | TGCAGTGCTAGAGGTAGCGGGGGAGATAATACGCAGTATTTT | TRBD2 | TRBV20-1 | many | TRBJ2-3
CASSSGLAGTETQYF | TGTGCCAGCAGCTCGGGACTAGCGGGAACCGAGACCCAGTACTTC | TRBD2 | TRBV11-1 | - | TRBJ2-5
CASSPVGFTETQYF | TGTGCCAGCAGCCCCGTGGGGTTCACGGAGACCCAGTACTTC | - | TRBV3-1 | few | TRBJ2-5